Sequencing of this T cell receptor (beta chain) was carried out in a study of cytomegalovirus exposure and HLA in healthy donors. This CDR3 is 15 amino acids long. Unmatched junction bases numbered 9, after V lost 4 bases and J lost 5 bases. The germline V gene has CDR1 SGHRS and CDR2 YFSETQ. The primer mix had 60 Vbeta and 13 Jbeta primers. This table comes from immunoSEQ multiplex PCR, and its TCRdb copy is limited to in-frame clones, with some not included. The sample table sets out about 82,000 clones. The chain employs TRBV5-1 and TRBJ2-3; the match to TRBD2 covers 8 bases. Sequenced sample: PBMCs. The receptor was derived from a woman aged 25 to 39 in good health and CMV-seronegative. As DNA, the CDR3 is TGCGCCAGCAGCGTCACGGGAGGGCCGGTAGATACGCAGTATTTT. Translation gives CASSVTGGPVDTQYF.